The rows below give T cell receptor beta chains drawn from one sample of a study of blood T cell repertoires in COVID-19. The repertoire was sequenced with immunoSEQ multiplex PCR; TCRdb's copy has only in-frame clones and lacks some. In the table there are approximately 58,000 clones, more than 85% of which are singletons. Source material: peripheral blood. The origin of the receptors is a human donor in a cohort sampled during active COVID-19. CDR3s include the opening cysteine and the closing phenylalanine or tryptophan. Each record gives: clone size, J gene, V gene, D gene, CDR3 protein, CDR3 DNA. D genes are given only for firm matches. Rows give clone size only sometimes, using once, few, many, or a class for an expanded clone.

- | TRBJ1-1 | TRBV29-1 | - | CSVVKGLGASTTFNTEAFF | TGCAGCGTTGTAAAGGGCTTGGGAGCCTCGACCACTTTCAACACTGAAGCTTTCTTT
- | TRBJ1-5 | TRBV3-1/TRBV3-2 | - | CASSQFSSNQPQHF | TGTGCCAGCAGCCAATTCTCCAGCAATCAGCCCCAGCATTTT
- | TRBJ2-3 | TRBV7-2 | - | CASSLDLAPDTQYF | TGTGCCAGCAGCTTAGATCTGGCCCCAGATACGCAGTATTTT
- | TRBJ2-3 | TRBV6-5 | - | CASSYSGLSTDTQYF | TGTGCCAGCAGTTACTCGGGACTTTCCACAGATACGCAGTATTTT
- | TRBJ1-2 | TRBV3-1/TRBV3-2 | TRBD1 | CASSQDTRGHGGYTF | TGTGCCAGCAGCCAAGACACTAGGGGGCACGGTGGCTACACCTTC
- | TRBJ1-1 | TRBV12-3/TRBV12-4 | - | CANNAPGTEAFF | TGTGCCAACAATGCCCCGGGCACTGAAGCTTTCTTT
- | TRBJ2-1 | TRBV6-6 | TRBD1 | CASSYSNRGLWNEQFF | TGTGCCAGCAGTTACTCGAACAGGGGGCTTTGGAATGAGCAGTTCTTC
once | TRBJ2-1 | TRBV10-3 | TRBD2 | CAISPEGGGLAANNEQFF | TGTGCCATCTCCCCCGAGGGGGGGGGACTAGCGGCCAACAATGAGCAGTTCTTC
- | TRBJ1-2 | TRBV3-1/TRBV3-2 | TRBD1 | CASSGQGVNYGYTF | TGTGCCAGCAGTGGACAGGGGGTTAACTATGGCTACACCTTC
- | TRBJ2-2 | TRBV4-3 | TRBD2 | CASSQDRGLEAGELFF | TGCGCCAGCAGCCAAGATCGAGGACTAGAGGCCGGGGAGCTGTTTTTT
- | TRBJ2-3 | TRBV6-2/TRBV6-3 | TRBD2 | CASSYGASGGLLTDTQYF | TGTGCCAGCAGTTACGGGGCTAGCGGGGGGTTACTCACAGATACGCAGTATTTT
- | TRBJ2-3 | TRBV10-3 | - | CAPLSSSDTQYF | TGTGCCCCTTTGTCTAGCTCAGATACGCAGTATTTT
once | TRBJ1-3 | TRBV5-4 | - | CASSFGGISGNTIYF | TGTGCCAGCAGCTTTGGAGGCATTTCTGGAAACACCATATATTTT
- | TRBJ2-2 | TRBV5-5 | - | CASSSGSPGELFF | TGTGCCAGCAGCTCGGGTTCCCCCGGGGAGCTGTTTTTT
once | TRBJ2-2 | TRBV6-4 | - | CASSDRWTSGELFF | TGTGCCAGCAGTGACCGCTGGACATCCGGGGAGCTGTTTTTT
- | TRBJ2-3 | TRBV7-9 | TRBD1 | CASSLRDRGSDTQYF | TGTGCCAGCAGCTTACGGGACAGGGGGTCAGATACGCAGTATTTT
- | TRBJ2-1 | TRBV9 | - | CASSVGVWTEGENEQFF | TGTGCCAGCAGCGTAGGGGTCTGGACCGAGGGGGAGAATGAGCAGTTCTTC
once | TRBJ1-2 | TRBV28 | - | CASSPLSYGYTF | TGTGCCAGCAGCCCCCTGAGCTATGGCTACACCTTC
- | TRBJ2-3 | TRBV6-2/TRBV6-3 | TRBD2 | CASSYRLAGQAEVQYF | TGTGCCAGCAGTTACCGACTAGCGGGACAGGCCGAGGTGCAGTATTTT
- | TRBJ2-2 | TRBV6-5 | TRBD1 | CASSPQGTGELFF | TGTGCCAGCAGCCCACAGGGGACCGGGGAGCTGTTTTTT
- | TRBJ2-1 | TRBV5-6 | - | CASSPGTYSSYNEQFF | TGTGCCAGCAGCCCCGGGACATATAGCTCCTACAATGAGCAGTTCTTC
- | TRBJ2-3 | TRBV20-1 | - | CSASEGSLGDTQYF | TGCAGTGCTAGTGAGGGGAGTTTAGGAGATACGCAGTATTTT
- | TRBJ2-1 | TRBV5-4 | TRBD2 | CASSWTSGSNEQFF | TGTGCCAGCAGCTGGACTAGCGGGAGCAATGAGCAGTTCTTC
- | TRBJ2-3 | TRBV6-4 | - | CASSRTASTDTQYF | TGTGCCAGCAGCCGGACAGCTAGCACAGATACGCAGTATTTT
- | TRBJ2-2 | TRBV5-1 | - | CASSLGPQGPGELFF | TGCGCCAGCAGCTTGGGGCCCCAGGGTCCCGGGGAGCTGTTTTTT